This T cell receptor beta chain was identified in a study of CD4 T cells in relation to SARS-CoV-2 and coronaviruses. Assay used: immunoSEQ multiplex PCR; TCRdb lists only in-frame clones, some missing. The sample contains 30,000 to 40,000 clones, over 75% of which appear only once. The CDR3 contains 13 residues. Trimming removed 6 bases from V and 5 bases from J; junction bases left unmatched: 4. Germline V CDR1 and CDR2: MNHEY, SVGAGI. About this clone itself: Its target is not known.

For approximately 10 days, roughly 9 x 10^4 sorted CD4+ cells grew with T cell-depleted PBMCs and CEF. This clonotype originated in an adult with COVID-19. V is TRBV6-5 and J is TRBJ2-7; 10 bases align to TRBD1. Sequencing was performed on memory CD4+ T cells from PBMCs, cultured in vitro. CDR3 DNA: TGTGCCAGCAGGAAGACAGGGGGCGACGAGCAGTACTTC. Translated: CASRKTGGDEQYF.